This entry describes one T cell receptor beta chain. This clone was seen only once. Its specific antigen is unknown. No base-level quality is on record; no much larger clone is a single base apart. The CDR3 regions of human TCRbeta chains were analyzed by immunosequencing. Regarding the original processing steps: Repertoire TCRs were matched against a reference library of SARS-CoV-2-specific TCRs generated with the MIRA antigen-specificity platform. Breadth meant the fraction of unique TCRs that were SARS-CoV-2-associated, whereas depth meant the fraction of total T cells that were SARS-CoV-2-associated. Each spike-specific TCR was assigned to its reactive spike region and to a CD4 or CD8 class using the MIRA data. Log10-transformed breadth and depth values were compared by one-way ANOVA with Sidak's multiple comparisons tests. The table comes from immuneACCESS by way of TCRdb, which keeps in-frame sequences with V and J called. Part of the clones is missing from these tables; in studies checked, under half for an unresolved V gene and the rest for unknown reasons. V and J calls and clone size come straight from that table; D and trimming were deduced from the DNA. Here the sample has about 120,000 clones; about 92% occur a single time. Together, the top ten hold around 15% of the sample.

These data originate in a study of T cell responses to AZD1222 COVID-19 vaccine (dated by TCRdb to the early 2020s). Notes on the research overall: AZD1222 recipients given second doses at about 4 weeks or at about 12 weeks were pooled, since spike-specific TCR depth and breadth were not found to differ between the two schedules. Trial participants were enrolled into age subgroups of 18-55, 56-69 and 70-plus years, which contained about 150, 27 and 61 TCR-sequenced participants, respectively. A total of 230 to 250 trial participants underwent TCR sequencing, of whom approximately 200 had received two doses of AZD1222 and about 25 had received two doses of the MenACWY control vaccine.

Interpreted using the paper, the time point label stands for: baseline before first vaccination. The vaccinee samples were drawn from two UK trials, COV001 and COV002, one of which was a single-blind randomized controlled phase 2/3 trial testing AZD1222 (ChAdOx1 nCoV-19) in healthy adults. For TCRbeta chain sequencing, PBMC samples from trial participants were taken at day 0 and at day 28 after the second dose. Reading the germline V gene gives CDR1 MDHEN and CDR2 SYDVKM. From cysteine to phenylalanine, the CDR3 is 20 amino acids long. The only DNA kept is the CDR3, 60 bases in frame from the first base. The V end loses 5 bases and the J end loses 0 bases, and a stretch of 23 bases separates them. Beyond this particular receptor, the publication reports: Only a handful of AZD1222 recipients were SARS-CoV-2 seropositive at baseline, limiting conclusions about previously exposed vaccinees. Participants were mostly white British and included more females than males, and it was suggested by the authors that clonal diversity may have been underestimated. After two AZD1222 doses, spike-specific TCR breadth and depth were significantly higher than at day 0 and than in MenACWY recipients. In the small 56-69-year group, the increase in depth fell short of significance, most likely because of low power. Because no day 14 peak-response samples were available, repertoires were characterized only after the peak T cell response. Nearly half of unique spike-specific TCRs reportedly recognized epitopes outside regions mutated in the B.1.351 and B.1.1.7 variants. The vaccine-associated CD4 TCRs covered the entire spike protein, and the dominant responses fell in regions 160-218 and 743-854.

The rearranged segments are TRBV28 and TRBJ2-6, with no D gene named confidently. The sequenced sample was peripheral blood, obtained on day 0 of AZD1222 vaccination. The receptor comes from an adult in good health. The CDR3 here reads CASSQWASLSPNSGANVLTF. Here is the DNA: TGTGCCAGCAGTCAATGGGCCAGTCTCTCCCCGAACTCTGGGGCCAACGTCCTGACTTTC.